This TCR beta chain was captured by sequencing in a study of CD8 T cell repertoires and HIV-1 epitope variants. Study as a whole: Enriched T cells were co-cultured with equal autologous T cell-negative cells. 1M T cells were kept uncultured as a baseline.

Germline trimming cut 6 bases from V and 2 bases from J; bases unmatched to any gene: 12. Germline V gene sequence: CDR1 MDHEN, CDR2 SYDVKM. The CDR3 has 16 amino acids. To note about this clone: The antigen is not known.

Study-wide findings and caveats: Six of nine antigen-specific clonotypes appeared cross-reactive to autologous or escape variants.

Sequenced by immunoSEQ multiplex PCR; TCRdb stores in-frame clones only, minus some. Here the sample spans around 5,100 clones, about three fifths being singletons. This clonotype was obtained from a male donor with HIV. Sample: cultured CD8+ T cells derived from PBMCs. The chain is built from TRBV28 and TRBJ1-2, with 7 bases matching TRBD1. The CDR3 here is CASSLSQGEGNYGYTF. The DNA for the CDR3 is TGTGCCAGCAGCCTATCGCAGGGGGAGGGAAACTATGGCTACACCTTC.